This paragraph covers one T cell receptor beta chain sequence. The antigen is undetermined. The junction shows a germline mismatch at one end, possibly a read error. Germline V CDR1 and CDR2: MGHRA, YSYEKL. The CDR3 consists of 16 residues. This specimen comes from a study of tumor-infiltrating lymphocytes in primary liver carcinoma. The wider study: The study obtained roughly 3.65 to 7.13 million productive TCRbeta reads per sample, similar across tissue types. Findings of the study overall: With p = 0.039, the top-250-clone fraction in tumors significantly exceeded that in blood. Less overlap was seen in tumor-adjacent and tumor-blood pairs than in tumor region pairs.

Priming with a constant-region primer yielded TCR beta cDNA from 400 to 500 ng total RNA. Three nested multiplex PCR rounds, a slightly modified ARM-PCR, produced the libraries for TCR beta. Primers for the first two PCR rounds were TRBV1-TRBV30 forward primers and a C-beta reverse primer (around 10 cycles per round). TCRdb reprocessed the multiplex PCR reads with MiXCR, giving one entry per CDR3 protein. The sample yields 95,000 to 150,000 distinct CDR3 sequences, 64% seen once. Co-extraction of RNA and DNA was performed on roughly 20-33 mg of unsorted bulk tissue. Through surgical resection, the patients' primary liver carcinoma was treated.

The rearrangement joins TRBV4-1 to TRBJ2-7; 9 nucleotides align to TRBD2. The sequenced sample was liver tumor tissue from sampling region 3. Subset specified: tumor region T3, left-lateral pole. The TCR comes from a woman between 55 and 75 years old with primary liver carcinoma and hepatitis B virus infection. The CDR3 sequence: CASSPRYPSGIYEQYF. CDR3 nucleotides: TGCGCCAGCAGCCCCAGATACCCTAGCGGGATCTACGAGCAATACTTC.